This TCR beta chain is drawn from a study of blood T cell repertoires in COVID-19 (dated by TCRdb to the early 2020s). With regard to the full study: Samples from collaborators originated in the United States, Italy and Spain and spanned both the acute and convalescent phases of COVID-19. The material from the prospective study consisted of cDNA or gDNA derived from T cells, B-cell-depleted T cells, or PBMCs. The dataset comprised deeply sampled blood TCRbeta repertoires from subjects exposed to, actively infected with, or recovered from COVID-19. The repertoires were made available in a free public database intended to serve as a resource for research on the immune response to SARS-CoV-2. The samples were drawn from the first 160 participants of the ongoing ImmuneRACE study and from over a thousand subjects provided by 6 global collaborators. Nearly every sample came with metadata listing a de-identified subject ID, COVID-19 status, age in years and sex. Where available, HLA class I and class II types were taken from metadata supplied by the sample provider and were not determined by assay-based typing. The full study reports these points: How much clinical and demographic metadata was included differed by source and by participant, and the metadata was provided uncurated.

TCRbeta CDR3 regions were amplified from genomic DNA by means of the immunoSEQ Assay, a bias-controlled multiplex PCR. The authors' analysis ran thus. The number of nucleated cells in each sample was estimated by amplification of reference gene primers within the assay. To quantify the absolute abundance of each unique TCRbeta CDR3 rearrangement, sequence reads were collapsed and filtered. For each sample, productive Simpson clonality was calculated as the square root of Simpson's diversity index across productive rearrangements. TCRdb provides this immuneACCESS table in a form limited to in-frame rearrangements. Some clones are lacking; in checked studies, under half of them reflect an unresolved V gene, and why the rest are absent is not known. The V and J calls and clone size were taken over from that table, and D and trimming were inferred from the DNA. The sample records about 170,000 clones, over 75% of which are singletons. The top ten clonotypes cover about 1.2% of the sample.

With regard to this clone: No cognate antigen has been identified for it. No quality values exist for individual bases; no much larger clone is one base distant.

A second Seattle source provided samples from volunteer blood donors who had recovered from COVID-19. Each collaborating institution followed its own protocols to collect whole blood in K2EDTA tubes. Collaborator samples were shipped for TCRbeta analysis as frozen whole blood, isolated PBMCs, or DNA extracted from either sample type. Material for sequencing was peripheral blood. The receptor was isolated from a man between 60 and 70 years old who had recovered from COVID-19.

The CDR3 reads as follows: CASSSAPSGNSPLHF. Read as DNA, the sequence is TGTGCCAGCAGCTCCGCCCCTAGTGGCAATTCACCCCTCCACTTT. The chain is encoded by TRBV11-2 joined to TRBJ1-6; the D gene cannot be named for sure. CDR1 SGHAT and CDR2 FQNNGV are derived from the germline V gene. Spanning cysteine to phenylalanine, the CDR3 consists of 15 amino acids. Only the CDR3 region is kept as DNA, spanning 45 bases read in frame from base 1. V gives up 4 bases and J gives up 7 bases, and the segment between their germline ends measures 14 bases. This CDR3, with the reference TRBV11-2 and TRBJ1-6 proteins standing in past its ends, gives the full variable domain EAGVAQSPRYKIIEKRQSVAFWCNPISGHATLYWYQQILGQGPKLLIQFQNNGVVDDSQLPKDRFSAERLKGVDSTLKIQPAKLEDSAVYLCASSSAPSGNSPLHFGNGTRLTVT.